This T cell receptor (beta chain) was sequenced during a study of Tregs in tolerant kidney transplant recipients. Mixed chimerism was transient after nonmyeloablative marrow transplants from related graft donors. For this clone: Its specificity is not known.

Data came from immunoSEQ multiplex PCR; TCRdb stores just in-frame clones and leaves some out. Of about 50,000 clones listed, 89% are singletons. Study-level points and caveats: Expanding Tregs on activated donor B cells appeared to best identify donor-specific TCRbeta clones.

Germline CDR1 and CDR2: SGDLS and YYNGEE. The CDR3 extends over 13 amino acids. Trimming took 4 bases from V and 8 from J, leaving 15 bases between them. This TCR was recovered from a human patient who received a combined kidney and bone marrow transplant. Part of the T cells may come from the graft donor. The material sequenced was CD8+ T cells from blood (PBMCs), taken 12 months after the transplant. The chain joins TRBV9 to TRBJ1-1; tentatively, D is TRBD1 (5 bases). The CDR3 DNA is TGTGCCAGCAGCACTCAGGGCCCCGACGAAGCTTTCTTT. Protein: CASSTQGPDEAFF.